This TCR beta chain was identified during a study of beta chain features in type 1 diabetes. Overall study findings and caveats: In cDNA sequencing, cells with high TCR expression could be over-represented. People with Type 1 diabetes carried modestly yet significantly shorter TCRB CDR3s in all four CD4+ subsets. Whether HLA type affects TCRB rearrangement stayed undetermined in the present work.

Sorted populations were all over 98% pure. This clone was counted between two and nine times. Its cognate antigen is unknown. Since all of the isolated RNA was reverse transcribed, expressed TCRB transcripts were what got sequenced. About 3.4 million reads per sample on average were obtained from naive, central memory and regulatory T cell samples. The data were produced by immunoSEQ multiplex PCR, yet TCRdb's version contains in-frame clones alone and is incomplete. The profile shows more than 250,000 clones, around an eighth of them singletons. CDR1 and CDR2 (germline): SGDLS, YYNGEE. V shed 4 bases and J shed 4 bases, with 5 bases lying between them. The CDR3 consists of 11 residues.

Sequenced material: naive CD4+ T cells from blood. The rearrangement uses TRBV9 and TRBJ1-2; D gene unclear. The origin of this receptor is a man aged 25-40 years with type 1 diabetes. The CDR3 sequence: CASSSSYGYTF. As DNA, the CDR3 is TGTGCCAGCAGCTCTTCCTATGGCTACACCTTC.